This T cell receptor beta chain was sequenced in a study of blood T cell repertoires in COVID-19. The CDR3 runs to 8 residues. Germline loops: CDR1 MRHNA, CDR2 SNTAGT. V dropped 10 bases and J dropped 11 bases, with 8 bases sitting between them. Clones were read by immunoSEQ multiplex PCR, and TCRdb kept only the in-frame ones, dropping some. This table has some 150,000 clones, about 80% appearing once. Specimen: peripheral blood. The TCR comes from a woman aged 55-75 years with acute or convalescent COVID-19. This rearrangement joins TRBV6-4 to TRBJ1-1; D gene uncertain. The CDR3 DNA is TGTGCCACCCCCCCGGCTTTCTTT. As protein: CATPPAFF.